The clone carrying this T cell receptor (beta chain) was found many times. Its specificity is unknown. A read error may account for a junction end that differs from germline. CDR1 is MNHEY, CDR2 SVGAGI, per germline. This CDR3 region has 12 residues. MiXCR, run by TCRdb on the 5' RACE reads, gives a single entry per CDR3 protein. The table includes around 250,000 distinct CDR3 sequences, about 16% detected once. The sample comes from a study of T-cell memory formation after mild COVID-19. General study points: CD4+ contracting clones lay mainly in CM and EM, CD8+ ones in EMRA.

The receptor was isolated from a man younger than 35 who had mild COVID-19 (a few samples of this study predate the infection). Cell type and time point are not known. This chain uses TRBV6-5 with TRBJ2-7; a weak D match, TRBD1 (5 bases). The sample comprised PBMCs or a T cell subset sorted from them (not recorded which). The CDR3 DNA sequence: TGTGCCAGCAGTAGAACAGGCCACCGGACCTTCTTC. Residues: CASSRTGHRTFF.